Each of the 18 T cell receptor beta chains below was sequenced from the same sample in a study of blood T cells in healthy people across ages. With a J-beta primer mix and a sample-barcoded 5' primer, a second PCR ran about 6 to 11 cycles. A single record per CDR3 protein comes from TCRdb applying MiXCR to the 5' RACE reads. This sample yields approximately 1.5 million distinct CDR3 sequences, of which about 31% are seen a single time; approximately 10% belongs to the top ten. Sequenced input: blood. Receptor source: a woman aged 25 to 39 in good health.

The chain employs TRBV9 and TRBJ2-2, with 11 bases aligning to TRBD1. Looked up from germline, CDR1 is SGDLS and CDR2 is YYNGEE. The CDR3 contains 16 residues. With V trimmed by 0 bases and J by 7 bases, 5 bases remained unmatched. The CDR3 DNA follows: TGTGCCAGCAGCGTAGCCGGGACAGGGGGTAGCGGGGAGCTGTTTTTT. This sequence encodes CASSVAGTGGSGELFF.

The genes are TRBV20-1 and TRBJ1-2, with TRBD1 as a possible D gene (6 bases). Trimming stripped 2 bases from V and 5 bases from J, with 18 bases between. In germline, CDR1 is DFQATT, CDR2 SNEGSKA (reference sequence). This CDR3 contains 15 residues. CDR3 nucleotides: TGCAGTGCTAGAAAAATAAGGGGGGCTGGTTATGGCTACACCTTC. Its protein is CSARKIRGAGYGYTF.

In this sample, this clonotype turned up once. No DNA is shown, since the ends of the CDR3 on it are uncertain; the CDR3 is the one TCRdb lists. The rearrangement joins TRBV6-1 to TRBJ1-5. Termini included, the CDR3 measures 16 amino acids. Per germline, CDR1 MNHNS and CDR2 SASEGT. CDR3 protein: CASSTTVVSYNQPQHF.

As for this clonotype: The junction departs from germline at one end; a sequencing error may be responsible. This chain joins TRBV10-3 and TRBJ2-1; possible D gene TRBD2, 6 bases. The CDR3 covers 15 residues. Germline CDR1 ENHRY, CDR2 SYGVKD. As DNA, the CDR3 is TGTGCCATCAGAGGGGACTCCAGCTCCTACAATAAGCAGTTCTTC. This encodes CAIRGDSSSYNKQFF.

A note on this clonotype: One junction end disagrees with the germline gene, perhaps due to a read error. The rearrangement uses TRBV29-1 and TRBJ1-1; D call uncertain. This CDR3 spans 12 amino acids. From germline, CDR1 is SQVTM and CDR2 ANQGSEA. The CDR3 DNA reads TGCAGCGGTGAAGGAACGAACACTGAAGCTTTCTTT. As protein: CSGEGTNTEAFF.

There are a few counts of this clonotype. The J gene is TRBJ1-2, the V gene TRBV5-5; TRBD1 matches 12 bases. V gave up 4 bases and J gave up 4 bases; unmatched junction bases: 5. CDR3 length: 15 residues. Germline CDR1 is SGHKS and CDR2 is YYEKEE (reference sequence). CDR3 in amino acids: CASSQGQGAAYGYTF. The CDR3 DNA follows: TGTGCCAGCAGCCAGGGACAGGGGGCTGCCTATGGCTACACCTTC.

The J gene is TRBJ2-5, the V gene TRBV19, with 7 nucleotides matching TRBD1. The CDR3 has 15 residues. Germline lookup yields CDR1 LNHDA and CDR2 SQIVND (reference sequence). The trim removed 7 bases at V and 5 bases at J, leaving 13 bases unmatched. CDR3: CASTTGTEGLETQYF. DNA of the CDR3: TGTGCCAGTACGACCGGGACAGAGGGTTTGGAGACCCAGTACTTC.

The sample holds a few counts of this clonotype. The V and J genes are TRBV10-3 and TRBJ2-1; the match to TRBD2 covers 9 bases. CDR3 length: 14 residues. The J segment lost 9 bases and the V segment lost 2 bases, leaving 5 bases of the junction unmatched. Germline CDR1 is ENHRY and CDR2 is SYGVKD. The CDR3 sequence: CAISEAGGDSEQFF. CDR3 nucleotides: TGTGCCATCAGTGAGGCGGGAGGGGACAGTGAGCAGTTCTTC.

This clonotype has a handful of counts. The chain links TRBV27 to TRBJ2-7, with TRBD2 matching over 8 bases. Germline CDR1 is MNHEY and CDR2 is SMNVEV (reference sequence). This CDR3 is 15 amino acids long. V was pared by 5 bases and J by 4 bases, with 10 bases of the junction left unmatched. CDR3 nucleotide sequence: TGTGCCAGCAGTCTTATAGCGGGAAATTCGTACGAGCAGTACTTC. Residues: CASSLIAGNSYEQYF.

This clonotype occurred a few times. The chain has TRBV4-2 and TRBJ2-3; 8 positions agree with TRBD2. V shed 1 base and J 5 bases; nucleotides not matched to a gene: 14. The CDR3 spans 18 residues. Germline CDR1 LGHNA, CDR2 YNFKEQ. The CDR3 DNA reads as TGTGCCAGCAGCCAAGGGTTGAGCGGGGGCCCCTGGGGAGATACGCAGTATTTT. Amino acids: CASSQGLSGGPWGDTQYF.

CDR3 nucleotide sequence: TGCGCCAGCAGCTTGGGGATACCGGGACTTCGGAACACCGGGGAGCTGTTTTTT. Amino acids: CASSLGIPGLRNTGELFF. This chain uses TRBV5-1 with TRBJ2-2; weak D call: TRBD2 (6 bases). The CDR3 consists of 18 residues. V was clipped by 0 bases and J by 1 base, with 16 bases between them. The germline V gene encodes CDR1 SGHRS and CDR2 YFSETQ.

Notes on this clonotype: The junction shows a germline mismatch at one end, possibly a read error. The chain is built from TRBV5-6 and TRBJ2-3, with D hard to call. CDR3 length: 11 amino acids. The germline CDR1 and CDR2 sequences are SGHDT and YYEEEE. The CDR3 region has the DNA TGTGCCAGCAGCTTTACAGATACGCAGTGTTTT. It translates to CASSFTDTQCF.

This clonotype was seen more than once but under ten times. The gene calls are TRBV29-1 and TRBJ1-1; D remains unclear. This CDR3 region has 14 residues. Germline CDR1 reads SQVTM; CDR2 reads ANQGSEA. V lost 6 bases, J lost 0 bases, and 14 bases lay in between. The CDR3 is CSVLWGGVNTEAFF. In DNA form, the CDR3 reads TGCAGCGTACTCTGGGGTGGGGTGAACACTGAAGCTTTCTTT.

This chain links TRBV27 with TRBJ1-1; 7 bases fit TRBD1. Germline V gives CDR1 MNHEY, CDR2 SMNVEV (reference sequence). CDR3 length: 14 amino acids. The trim removed 6 bases at V and 0 bases at J, leaving 4 bases unmatched. CDR3 DNA sequence: TGTGCCAGCAGCGGGGGACAGTTGAACACTGAAGCTTTCTTT. Translated: CASSGGQLNTEAFF.

The chain couples TRBV18 to TRBJ2-3; 10 bases align to TRBD2. The CDR3 sequence is 16 residues long. J gave up 2 bases and V 1 base, and 3 bases lay outside the gene matches. Germline V gives CDR1 KGHSH, CDR2 LQKENI. The CDR3 nucleotides read TGTGCCAGCTCACCACGTGGACTAGCGGTCACAGATACGCAGTATTTT. Translated, it gives CASSPRGLAVTDTQYF.

J is TRBJ2-3 and V is TRBV2; D is undetermined. The CDR3 contains 14 residues. V lost 8 bases to trimming and J lost 5 bases, with 17 bases between them. CDR1 and CDR2 (germline): SNHLY, FYNNEI. The CDR3 bases are TGTGCCAGCCTCGATAGGATATTTGGAGATACGCAGTATTTT. Protein: CASLDRIFGDTQYF.

The chain uses TRBV4-2 and TRBJ2-2; D call uncertain. Trimming pared 0 bases from V and 7 bases from J, leaving 3 bases between. The CDR3 totals 12 residues. Germline CDR1 and CDR2: LGHNA and YNFKEQ. The CDR3 loop reads CASSQEHGELFF. The CDR3 DNA reads as TGTGCCAGCAGCCAAGAGCACGGGGAGCTGTTTTTT.

The chain uses TRBV28 and TRBJ1-1; D is undetermined. V was clipped by 6 bases and J by 13 bases, with 15 bases between them. There are 11 residues in the CDR3. Germline lookup yields CDR1 MDHEN and CDR2 SYDVKM. CDR3 DNA sequence: TGTGCCAGCAGAGGGCCCGGCGCCGATTTCTTT. This encodes CASRGPGADFF. Filled out from reference TRBV28 and TRBJ1-1, the complete variable domain reads DVKVTQSSRYLVKRTGEKVFLECVQDMDHENMFWYRQDPGLGLRLIYFSYDVKMKEKGDIPEGYSVSREKKERFSLILESASTNQTSMYLCASRGPGADFFGQGTRLTVV.